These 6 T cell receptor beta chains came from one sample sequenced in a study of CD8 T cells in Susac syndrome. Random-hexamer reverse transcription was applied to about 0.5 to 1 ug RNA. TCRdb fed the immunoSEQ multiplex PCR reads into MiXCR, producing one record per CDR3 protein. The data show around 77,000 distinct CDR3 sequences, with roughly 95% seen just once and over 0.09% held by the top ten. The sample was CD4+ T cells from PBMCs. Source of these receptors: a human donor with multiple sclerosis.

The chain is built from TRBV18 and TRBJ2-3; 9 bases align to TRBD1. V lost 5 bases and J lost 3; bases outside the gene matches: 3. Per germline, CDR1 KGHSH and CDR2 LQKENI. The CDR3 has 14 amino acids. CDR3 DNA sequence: TGTGCCAGCTCAAATGGACAGGGGACAGATACGCAGTATTTT. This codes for CASSNGQGTDTQYF.

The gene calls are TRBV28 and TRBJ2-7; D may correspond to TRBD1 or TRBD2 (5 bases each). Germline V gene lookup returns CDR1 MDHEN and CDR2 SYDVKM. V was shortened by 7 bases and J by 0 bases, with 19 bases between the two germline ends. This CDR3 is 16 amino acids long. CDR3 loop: CASTPYSAGSSYEQYF. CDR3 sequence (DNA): TGTGCCAGCACCCCTTACTCCGCAGGGAGCTCCTACGAGCAGTACTTC.

The CDR3 spells CAISGTTGEWVLTF. CDR3 in DNA: TGTGCCATCAGTGGGACCACAGGGGAATGGGTGCTCACCTTC. V usage is TRBV10-3 and J usage is TRBJ1-2, with 7 bases identical to TRBD1. J lost 13 bases, V lost 4 bases, and 15 bases had no gene match. This CDR3 has 14 residues. Germline CDR1 is ENHRY and CDR2 is SYGVKD.

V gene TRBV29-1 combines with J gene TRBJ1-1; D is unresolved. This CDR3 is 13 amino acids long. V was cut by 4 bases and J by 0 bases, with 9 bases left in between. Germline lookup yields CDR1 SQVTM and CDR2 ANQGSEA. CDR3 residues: CSVGGEMNTEAFF. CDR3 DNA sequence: TGCAGCGTTGGTGGGGAAATGAACACTGAAGCTTTCTTT.

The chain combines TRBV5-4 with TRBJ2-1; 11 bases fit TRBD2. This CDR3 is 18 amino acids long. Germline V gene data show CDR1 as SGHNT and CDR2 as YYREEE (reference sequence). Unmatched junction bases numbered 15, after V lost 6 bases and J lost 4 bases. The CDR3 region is CASTAAPPGLAVYNEQFF. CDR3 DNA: TGTGCCAGCACCGCTGCACCACCGGGACTAGCGGTGTACAATGAGCAGTTCTTC. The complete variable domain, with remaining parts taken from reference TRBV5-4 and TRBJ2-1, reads ETGVTQSPTHLIKTRGQQVTLRCSSQSGHNTVSWYQQALGQGPQFIFQYYREEENGRGNFPPRFSGLQFPNYSSELNVNALELDDSALYLCASTAAPPGLAVYNEQFFGPGTRLTVL.

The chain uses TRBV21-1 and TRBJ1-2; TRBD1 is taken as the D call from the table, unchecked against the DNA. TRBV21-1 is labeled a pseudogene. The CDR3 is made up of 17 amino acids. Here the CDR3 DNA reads TGTGCCAGCAGCAAAGGCTCAGGGAGCAGATCTAACTATGGCTACACCTTC. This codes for CASSKGSGSRSNYGYTF.